These 2 T cell receptor beta chains were sequenced from one sample in a study of OX40 agonist ivuxolimab in advanced cancers. Library preparation used the immunoSEQ multiplex PCR assay. TCRdb carries this immuneACCESS record with in-frame sequences only. Its versions omit some clonotypes, under half of them owing to an unresolved V gene in the studies checked, with the rest unexplained. This sample is represented by 63,000 or so clones; roughly 80% of them were singletons. Of the sample, 1.1% falls within the top ten clones. This sample comprised CD4+ or CD8+ T cells sorted from blood, obtained in a trial of the OX40 agonist ivuxolimab. These receptors were obtained from an adult with an advanced solid tumor such as melanoma, head and neck, liver or kidney cancer.

As DNA, the CDR3 is TGTGCCAGCAGGAGGGATACCCCAGGGACGGCCACTAACTATGGCTACACCTTC. This translates into CASRRDTPGTATNYGYTF. This chain uses TRBV25-1 with TRBJ1-2; TRBD1 might be the D (5 bases). The V gene's germline CDR1 is MGHDK and CDR2 SYGVNS. This CDR3 comprises 18 residues. V lost 6 bases to trimming and J lost 0 bases, with 23 bases between them.

The chain combines TRBV30 with TRBJ1-1; unclear D gene. CDR3 length equals 11 residues. V lost 4 bases and J lost 1, with 4 bases in between. Germline V gene data show CDR1 as GTSNPN and CDR2 as SVGIG (reference sequence). The CDR3 bases are TGTGCCTGGATTGGGAACACTGAAGCTTTCTTT. Protein: CAWIGNTEAFF. The variable domain in full, completed from reference TRBV30 and TRBJ1-1, reads SQTIHQWPATLVQPVGSPLSLECTVEGTSNPNLYWYRQAAGRGLQLLFYSVGIGQISSEVPQNLSASRPQDRQFILSSKKLLLSDSGFYLCAWIGNTEAFFGQGTRLTVV.